This T cell receptor (beta chain) is drawn from a study of cytomegalovirus exposure and HLA in healthy donors. Study information: The same platform as the 650 to 700 first-cohort repertoires was used for the 120 validation repertoires, a later analysis reported.

Clones were sequenced by immunoSEQ multiplex PCR, and TCRdb holds only the in-frame ones, with some missing. Of about 130,000 clones in the sample, approximately 91% were seen once. This clone was seen only a few times. Germline loops: CDR1 SGDLS, CDR2 YYNGEE. The CDR3 runs to 15 residues. Trimming stripped 4 bases from V and 1 base from J, with 12 bases between. The donors formed part of the roughly 110-subject validation cohort, distinct from the approximately 670-subject first cohort. The clonotype was recovered from a man aged 30 to 39 in good health and CMV-seronegative. V and J are TRBV9 and TRBJ2-1; a weak D match, TRBD2 (6 bases). The sequenced sample consisted of PBMCs. CDR3 sequence: CASSIRRASYNEQFF. The DNA for the CDR3 is TGTGCCAGCAGCATACGGAGGGCTTCCTACAATGAGCAGTTCTTC.